This TCR beta chain appears in the sequencing data of a study of Ad26.COV2.S vaccination and SARS-CoV-2 variants. Study observations and caveats: Vaccine recipients surpassed placebo recipients in spike-specific TCR breadth.

The length of the CDR3 is 15 residues. Germline CDR1 reads SGHDN; CDR2 reads FVKESK. Trimming took 4 bases from V and 3 from J; bases not matched to a gene: 4. Some clones are missing from TCRdb's copy, which holds only in-frame ones; the method was immunoSEQ multiplex PCR. The table records around 45,000 clones, roughly 80% of them present only once. On this clone: The antigen remains undetermined.

The starting material was peripheral blood, obtained after recovery from COVID-19. This chain joins TRBV14 and TRBJ2-1, with 9 nucleotides matching TRBD1. The receptor was isolated from a human donor who had recovered from COVID-19. Written as DNA, the CDR3 is TGTGCCAGCAGCCGCCGGGACAGGGTCTACAATGAGCAGTTCTTC. This sequence encodes CASSRRDRVYNEQFF.